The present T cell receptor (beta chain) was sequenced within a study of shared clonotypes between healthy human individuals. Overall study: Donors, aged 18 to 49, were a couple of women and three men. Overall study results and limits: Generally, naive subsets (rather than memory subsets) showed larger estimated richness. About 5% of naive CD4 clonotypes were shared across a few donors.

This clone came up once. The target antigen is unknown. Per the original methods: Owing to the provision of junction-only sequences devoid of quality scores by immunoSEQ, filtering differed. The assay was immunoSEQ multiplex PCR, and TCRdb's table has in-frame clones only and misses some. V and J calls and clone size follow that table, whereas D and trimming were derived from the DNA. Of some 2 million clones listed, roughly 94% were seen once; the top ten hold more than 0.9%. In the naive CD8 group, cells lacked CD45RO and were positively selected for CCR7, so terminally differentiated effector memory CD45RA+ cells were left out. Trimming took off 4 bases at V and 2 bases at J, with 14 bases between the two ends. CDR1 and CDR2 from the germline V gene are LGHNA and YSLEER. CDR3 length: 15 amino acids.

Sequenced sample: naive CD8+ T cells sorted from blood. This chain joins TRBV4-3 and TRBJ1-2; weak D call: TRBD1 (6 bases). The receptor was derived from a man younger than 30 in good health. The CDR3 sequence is CASSRAGEGNYGYTF. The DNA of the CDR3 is TGCGCCAGCAGCCGTGCAGGGGAGGGAAACTATGGCTACACCTTC.